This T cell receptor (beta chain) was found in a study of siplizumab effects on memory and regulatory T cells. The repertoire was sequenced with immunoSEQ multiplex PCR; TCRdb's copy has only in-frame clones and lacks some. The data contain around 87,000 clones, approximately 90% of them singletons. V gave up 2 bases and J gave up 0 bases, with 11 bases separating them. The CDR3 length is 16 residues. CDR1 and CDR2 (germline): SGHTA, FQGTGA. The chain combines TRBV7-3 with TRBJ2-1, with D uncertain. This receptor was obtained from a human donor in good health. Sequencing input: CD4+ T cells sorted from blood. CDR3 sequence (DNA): TGTGCCAGCAGCTTAGGTTTCACAAGCTCCTACAATGAGCAGTTCTTC. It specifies CASSLGFTSSYNEQFF.